The following is a TCR beta chain sequence with its context. This record belongs to a study of blood T cell repertoires in COVID-19. Study in general: Acute-phase and convalescent COVID-19 samples originated in the United States, Italy and Spain. The cDNA or gDNA used as material had been derived from T cells, B-cell-depleted T cells, or PBMCs.

Original handling: Reference gene primer amplification gave nucleated cell count estimates. Some clones are missing from TCRdb's copy, which holds only in-frame ones; the method was immunoSEQ multiplex PCR. The D gene and trimming were derived from the DNA, and the V and J assignments and clone size from that table. The table lists 20,000 to 30,000 clones, about 91% of them singletons, with 15% to 20% in the top ten. The CDR3 runs to 15 residues. The ends lost 3 bases at V and 0 bases at J; junction bases unmatched: 4. Germline CDR1 and CDR2: LGHNA and YSLEER. What was sequenced was peripheral blood. J is TRBJ2-5 and V is TRBV4-3; 7 nucleotides agree with TRBD1. The sequence derives from a man in his 70s with acute or convalescent COVID-19. The CDR3 sequence is CASSHAQGYQETQYF. CDR3 in DNA: TGCGCCAGCAGCCATGCACAGGGGTACCAAGAGACCCAGTACTTC.